A single sample is the source of the 22 T cell receptor beta chains below, sequenced in a study of T cell responses to AZD1222 COVID-19 vaccine. Here immunoSEQ multiplex PCR was the method, and the copy in TCRdb shows in-frame clones only, minus some. This sample has roughly 160,000 clones, with approximately 90% found just once. Sequenced material: peripheral blood, taken 28 days after the second AZD1222 dose. The source is an adult who received the AZD1222 COVID-19 vaccine.

The rearrangement joins TRBV4-1 to TRBJ1-1, with a tentative D call TRBD1 (5 bases). The ends were cut back, 0 bases at V and 4 bases at J, with 12 bases in the middle. Germline V gene lookup returns CDR1 MGHRA and CDR2 YSYEKL. The CDR3 runs 15 residues. CDR3 residues: CASSQDAMGGTEAFF. The CDR3 nucleotides are TGCGCCAGCAGCCAAGATGCGATGGGGGGCACTGAAGCTTTCTTT.

Only a few counts were recorded for this clone. The genes are TRBV5-4 and TRBJ1-2; a weak D match, TRBD1 (6 bases). The germline gives CDR1 SGHNT, CDR2 YYREEE (reference sequence). CDR3 size: 15 residues. The germline V and J ends were trimmed by 4 bases and 6 bases, with 19 bases remaining between them. Written as DNA, the CDR3 is TGTGCCAGCAGCCTAGCGGACAGAATATTCCATGGCTACACCTTC. It encodes CASSLADRIFHGYTF.

The chain combines TRBV5-1 with TRBJ2-3; TRBD1 or TRBD2 may be the D gene (6 bases each). From germline, CDR1 is SGHRS and CDR2 YFSETQ. V lost 6 bases, J lost 7 bases, and 15 bases lay in between. There are 13 residues in the CDR3. The CDR3 sequence is CASKDWGANTQYF. CDR3 sequence (DNA): TGCGCCAGCAAGGATTGGGGGGCCAATACGCAGTATTTT.

CDR3 in amino acids: CASSYIESSGNTIYF. In DNA form, the CDR3 reads TGTGCCAGCAGCTATATTGAAAGCTCTGGAAACACCATATATTTT. J is TRBJ1-3 and V is TRBV5-6; D not resolved. The CDR3 sequence is 15 residues long. V dropped 3 bases and J dropped 0 bases, with 10 bases sitting between them. Germline V gene lookup returns CDR1 SGHDT and CDR2 YYEEEE.

This clone was seen a few times. The rearrangement uses TRBV4-1 and TRBJ2-7; D unclear. CDR3 length equals 13 residues. The V end lost 1 base, the J end lost 7 bases, and 11 bases lay between the germline ends. Germline CDR1 is MGHRA and CDR2 is YSYEKL. Here the CDR3 reads CASSQAVEVEQYF. CDR3 sequence (DNA): TGCGCCAGCAGCCAAGCGGTCGAGGTAGAGCAGTACTTC.

The chain has TRBV30 and TRBJ1-5, with 7 positions matching TRBD1. In germline, CDR1 is GTSNPN, CDR2 SVGIG (reference sequence). The CDR3 totals 18 residues. Trimming took 2 bases from V and 3 from J; bases not matched to a gene: 16. The CDR3 DNA reads as TGTGCCTGGAGTCCCAGGCGGTCGGGACAGATATTCAATCAGCCCCAGCATTTT. Translating it yields CAWSPRRSGQIFNQPQHF. Full variable domain (rest looked up from reference TRBV30 and TRBJ1-5): SQTIHQWPATLVQPVGSPLSLECTVEGTSNPNLYWYRQAAGRGLQLLFYSVGIGQISSEVPQNLSASRPQDRQFILSSKKLLLSDSGFYLCAWSPRRSGQIFNQPQHFGDGTRLSIL.

The CDR3 DNA reads as TGTGCCAGTAGTATGGGGTACTCTGGGGCCAACGTCCTGACTTTC. As protein: CASSMGYSGANVLTF. The chain recombines TRBV19 with TRBJ2-6; D call uncertain. The V and J ends lost 3 bases and 0 bases respectively, with 6 bases between them. This CDR3 region has 15 residues. In germline, CDR1 is LNHDA, CDR2 SQIVND (reference sequence).

The V and J genes are TRBV5-1 and TRBJ2-7; TRBD2 is a possible D gene (5 bases). The CDR3 spans 16 residues. The V gene lost 1 base and the J gene lost 1 base, with 15 bases spanning the gap. Looked up from germline, CDR1 is SGHRS and CDR2 is YFSETQ. The CDR3 region is CASSLNVASNSYEQYF. In nucleotides, the CDR3 is TGCGCCAGCAGCTTGAATGTAGCGAGTAATTCCTACGAGCAGTACTTC.

This chain connects TRBV30 to TRBJ2-1; D perhaps matches TRBD2 (6 bases). The CDR3 runs to 13 residues. V shed 2 bases and J shed 3 bases, with 8 bases lying between them. Germline CDR1 and CDR2: GTSNPN and SVGIG (reference sequence). The CDR3: CAWSPSDYNEQFF. Written as DNA, the CDR3 is TGTGCCTGGAGTCCTAGCGACTACAATGAGCAGTTCTTC.

This clone occurred a few times. This sequence joins TRBV4-3 and TRBJ2-3; tentative D call: TRBD2 (7 bases). Deletions cut 0 bases from V and 6 bases from J, with 13 bases between. CDR1 and CDR2 from the germline V gene are LGHNA and YSLEER. This CDR3 contains 15 residues. The CDR3 region is CASSQEGRGADTQYF. The CDR3 nucleotides read TGCGCCAGCAGCCAAGAAGGTCGGGGGGCGGATACGCAGTATTTT.

This clone occurred once. The rearrangement uses TRBV20-1 and TRBJ2-2, with D uncertain. V gave up 6 bases and J gave up 6 bases, with 8 bases separating them. Germline CDR1 is DFQATT and CDR2 is SNEGSKA (reference sequence). The CDR3 length is 11 residues. In DNA, the CDR3 is TGCAGTGCCCGCCGGGCCGGGGAGCTGTTTTTT. Encoded protein: CSARRAGELFF.

The chain has TRBV19 and TRBJ2-2, with D unresolved. Looked up from germline, CDR1 is LNHDA and CDR2 is SQIVND (reference sequence). This CDR3 has 14 residues. The V end was cut by 0 bases, the J end by 6 bases, with 8 bases between. The chain's CDR3 is CASSIDLVAGELFF. The CDR3 coding sequence is TGTGCCAGTAGTATAGATCTGGTGGCCGGGGAGCTGTTTTTT. The full variable domain, completed using reference TRBV19 and TRBJ2-2, is DGGITQSPKYLFRKEGQNVTLSCEQNLNHDAMYWYRQDPGQGLRLIYYSQIVNDFQKGDIAEGYSVSREKKESFPLTVTSAQKNPTAFYLCASSIDLVAGELFFGEGSRLTVL.

In DNA, the CDR3 is TGTGCCAGCAGCTTACCGGGGTTTGACTATGGCTACACCTTC. Amino acid sequence: CASSLPGFDYGYTF. The chain couples TRBV11-2 to TRBJ1-2; no firm D call. The CDR3 has 14 residues. Germline V gene data show CDR1 as SGHAT and CDR2 as FQNNGV. Trimming stripped 2 bases from V and 3 bases from J, with 10 bases between.

The V call is TRBV30, the J call TRBJ2-7; D not resolved. CDR1 is GTSNPN and CDR2 is SVGIG in the germline V gene (reference sequence). This CDR3 comprises 18 residues. Trimming cost V 0 bases and J 3 bases, with 24 bases left between them. CDR3 in DNA: TGTGCCTGGAGTGTAGCCCCAAATCCCGCCTTTCCGTTCTACGAGCAGTACTTC. It yields the protein CAWSVAPNPAFPFYEQYF.

The chain employs TRBV4-3 and TRBJ1-5, with 8 bases aligning to TRBD1. The V segment lost 4 bases and the J segment 6 bases; nucleotides outside the gene matches: 5. This CDR3 has 14 residues. Germline CDR1 reads LGHNA; CDR2 reads YSLEER. The CDR3 coding sequence is TGCGCCAGCAGCCCGACAGGGGTTGGTCAGCCCCAGCATTTT. It codes for CASSPTGVGQPQHF.

Note on this clone: An end of the junction differs from the germline gene, which may be a read error. The rearrangement links TRBV7-7 to TRBJ1-3; maybe TRBD1 (6 bases). Germline CDR1 is SSHAT and CDR2 is FNYEAQ (reference sequence). The CDR3 runs to 14 residues. The CDR3 nucleotides read TGTGCTAGCAGCCGGACAGCTTTTGGAAACACCATATATTTT. Translated, it gives CASSRTAFGNTIYF.

A note on this clone: Germline is not matched at one junction end, which may reflect a read error. V gene TRBV20-1 combines with J gene TRBJ1-1, with D hard to call. The CDR3 contains 11 residues. The V gene's germline CDR1 is DFQATT and CDR2 SNEGSKA (reference sequence). The CDR3 coding sequence is TGCAGTGCTAGAGGGAACGCTGAAGCTTTCTTT. Amino acid sequence: CSARGNAEAFF.

This clone was found a few times. The CDR3 here is CASRGASYEQYF. DNA for the CDR3: TGTGCCAGCAGGGGGGCCTCCTACGAGCAGTACTTC. The V and J genes are TRBV7-9 and TRBJ2-7; TRBD1 is a possible D gene (6 bases). Germline loops: CDR1 SEHNR, CDR2 FQNEAQ (reference sequence). The CDR3 spans 12 residues. The V end lost 6 bases, the J end lost 0 bases, and 6 bases lay between the germline ends.

On this clone: Other DNA sequences in this sample translate to the same CDR3. The genes are TRBV2 and TRBJ2-7; D might be TRBD1 or TRBD2, each matching 6 bases. CDR1 and CDR2 (germline): SNHLY, FYNNEI. V lost 9 bases, J lost 0 bases, and 12 bases lay in between. The CDR3 spans 13 residues. The CDR3 DNA reads TGTGCCAGGGGGGGCCAAAGCTCCTACGAGCAGTACTTC. Amino acid sequence: CARGGQSSYEQYF.

The chain couples TRBV9 to TRBJ1-1; TRBD1 might be the D (5 bases). CDR3 length: 15 residues. Trimming took 0 bases from V and 6 from J, leaving 15 bases between them. CDR1 and CDR2 (germline): SGDLS, YYNGEE. The CDR3 loop reads CASSVVAGEAPEAFF. The CDR3 DNA reads TGTGCCAGCAGCGTAGTGGCGGGGGAAGCCCCTGAAGCTTTCTTT.

The V call is TRBV2, the J call TRBJ1-1, with D uncertain. The V gene's germline CDR1 is SNHLY and CDR2 FYNNEI. The CDR3 runs 12 residues. V lost 4 bases and J lost 3, with 6 bases in between. Here the CDR3 reads CASSAADTEAFF. CDR3 in DNA: TGTGCCAGCAGTGCGGCCGACACTGAAGCTTTCTTT. The variable domain in full, with the rest retrieved from reference TRBV2 and TRBJ1-1, is EPEVTQTPSHQVTQMGQEVILRCVPISNHLYFYWYRQILGQKVEFLVSFYNNEISEKSEIFDDQFSVERPDGSNFTLKIRSTKLEDSAMYFCASSAADTEAFFGQGTRLTVV.

The chain recombines TRBV5-1 with TRBJ1-2; a possible D gene is TRBD1 (5 bases). Trimming shortened V by 0 bases and J by 6 bases, and 15 bases separated the two germline ends. The CDR3 covers 15 residues. CDR1 and CDR2 (germline): SGHRS, YFSETQ. The CDR3 coding sequence is TGCGCCAGCAGCTTGGGTCTTCGGGGGAGGAATGGCTACACCTTC. Its translation is CASSLGLRGRNGYTF.